Detailed here is one T cell receptor (beta chain). The record originates from a study of CD8+ T cells in alopecia areata. Treatment given: oral pan-JAK inhibitor, 5-10 mg twice daily. Extraction of RNA preceded its reverse transcription into cDNA, which served as the sequencing template. The assay was immunoSEQ multiplex PCR, and TCRdb's table has in-frame clones only and misses some. The table lists under 150,000 clones, roughly three fifths of them singletons, with about 3.3% in the top ten. The germline gives CDR1 GTSNPN, CDR2 SVGIG (reference sequence). This CDR3 spans 10 amino acids. The germline V and J ends were trimmed by 4 bases and 8 bases, with 6 bases remaining between them.

Sequenced here: CD4+ T cells sorted from blood, sampled at week 24, from a patient treated with tofacitinib. This receptor was taken from a human donor with alopecia areata. V is TRBV30 and J is TRBJ1-3; D gene unclear. The CDR3 sequence: CAWIGYTIYF. CDR3 bases: TGTGCCTGGATTGGGTACACCATATATTTT.